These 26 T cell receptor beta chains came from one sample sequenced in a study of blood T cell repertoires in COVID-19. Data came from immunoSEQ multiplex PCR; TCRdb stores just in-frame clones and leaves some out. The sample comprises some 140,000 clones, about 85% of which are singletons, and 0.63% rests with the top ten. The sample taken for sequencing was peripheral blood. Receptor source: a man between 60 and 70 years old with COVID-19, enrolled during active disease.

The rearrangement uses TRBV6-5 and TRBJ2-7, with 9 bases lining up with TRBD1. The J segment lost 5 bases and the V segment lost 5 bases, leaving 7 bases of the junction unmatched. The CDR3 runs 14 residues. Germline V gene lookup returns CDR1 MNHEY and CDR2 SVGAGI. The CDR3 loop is CASSLGQGWHEQYF. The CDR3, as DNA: TGTGCCAGCAGTCTCGGACAGGGGTGGCACGAGCAGTACTTC.

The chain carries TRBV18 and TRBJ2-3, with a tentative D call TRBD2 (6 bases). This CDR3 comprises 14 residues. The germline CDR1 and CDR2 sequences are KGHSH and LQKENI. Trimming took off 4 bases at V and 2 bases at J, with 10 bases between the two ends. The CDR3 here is CASSLRDFTDTQYF. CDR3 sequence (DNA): TGTGCCAGCTCACTCCGGGACTTCACAGATACGCAGTATTTT. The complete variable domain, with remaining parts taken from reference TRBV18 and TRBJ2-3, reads NAGVMQNPRHLVRRRGQEARLRCSPMKGHSHVYWYRQLPEEGLKFMVYLQKENIIDESGMPKERFSAEFPKEGPSILRIQQVVRGDSAAYFCASSLRDFTDTQYFGPGTRLTVL.

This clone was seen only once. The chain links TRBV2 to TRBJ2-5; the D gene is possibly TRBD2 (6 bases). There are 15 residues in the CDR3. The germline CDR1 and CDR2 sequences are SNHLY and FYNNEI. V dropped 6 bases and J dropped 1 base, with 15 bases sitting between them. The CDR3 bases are TGTGCCAGCAGCCTAGGTGGGGGGTCCCAAGAGACCCAGTACTTC. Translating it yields CASSLGGGSQETQYF.

The CDR3: CASSLAPSGSIDEQFF. Here the CDR3 DNA reads TGTGCCAGCAGCTTGGCGCCTAGCGGGAGTATCGATGAGCAGTTCTTC. The V gene is TRBV5-6, the J gene TRBJ2-1; 10 nucleotides align to TRBD2. Trimming took 0 bases from V and 8 from J; bases not matched to a gene: 8. Germline loops: CDR1 SGHDT, CDR2 YYEEEE. The CDR3 loop spans 16 amino acids.

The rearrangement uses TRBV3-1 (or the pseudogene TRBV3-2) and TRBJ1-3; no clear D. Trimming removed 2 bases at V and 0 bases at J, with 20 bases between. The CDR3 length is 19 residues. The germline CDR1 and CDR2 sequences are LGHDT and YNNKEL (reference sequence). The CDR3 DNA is TGTGCCAGCAGCCAAATTATATTCGCAGGCCTATCCTCTGGAAACACCATATATTTT. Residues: CASSQIIFAGLSSGNTIYF.

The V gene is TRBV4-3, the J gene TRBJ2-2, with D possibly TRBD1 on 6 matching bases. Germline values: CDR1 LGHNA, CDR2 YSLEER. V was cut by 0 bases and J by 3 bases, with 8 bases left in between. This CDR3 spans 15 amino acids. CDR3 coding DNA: TGCGCCAGCAGCCAAGAAGGGGGATACACCGGGGAGCTGTTTTTT. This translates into CASSQEGGYTGELFF.

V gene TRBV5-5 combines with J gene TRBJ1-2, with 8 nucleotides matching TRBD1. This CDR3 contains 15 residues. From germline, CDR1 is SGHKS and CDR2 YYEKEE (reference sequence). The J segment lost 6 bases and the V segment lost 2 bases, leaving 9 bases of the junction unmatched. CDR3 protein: CASSFRSGTGDGYTF. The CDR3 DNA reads TGTGCCAGCAGCTTTCGCTCCGGGACAGGCGATGGCTACACCTTC.

The chain's CDR3 is CASSQKTGATDTQYF. In DNA, the CDR3 is TGCGCCAGCAGCCAGAAGACAGGAGCCACAGATACGCAGTATTTT. The chain carries TRBV4-3 and TRBJ2-3, with D possibly matching TRBD1 (6 bases). V shed 3 bases and J shed 2 bases, with 12 bases lying between them. From germline, CDR1 is LGHNA and CDR2 YSLEER. The CDR3 totals 15 residues.

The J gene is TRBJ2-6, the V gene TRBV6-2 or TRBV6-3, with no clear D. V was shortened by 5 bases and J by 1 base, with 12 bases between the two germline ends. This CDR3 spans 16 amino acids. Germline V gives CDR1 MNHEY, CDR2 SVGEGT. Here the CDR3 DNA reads TGTGCCAGCAGTAGACTGGATAGGTCTGGGGCCAACGTCCTGACTTTC. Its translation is CASSRLDRSGANVLTF.

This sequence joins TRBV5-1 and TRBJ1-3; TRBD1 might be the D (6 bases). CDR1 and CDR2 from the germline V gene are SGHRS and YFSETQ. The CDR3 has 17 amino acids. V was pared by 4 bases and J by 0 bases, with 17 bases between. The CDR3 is CASSLDSGAYSGNTIYF. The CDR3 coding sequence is TGCGCCAGCAGCCTGGACAGTGGGGCCTACTCTGGAAACACCATATATTTT.

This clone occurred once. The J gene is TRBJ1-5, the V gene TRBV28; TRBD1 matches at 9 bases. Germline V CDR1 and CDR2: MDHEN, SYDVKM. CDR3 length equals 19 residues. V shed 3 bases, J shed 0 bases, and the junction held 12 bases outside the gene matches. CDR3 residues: CASSLTTGGATNSNQPQHF. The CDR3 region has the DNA TGTGCCAGCAGTTTGACCACAGGGGGCGCGACAAATAGCAATCAGCCCCAGCATTTT.

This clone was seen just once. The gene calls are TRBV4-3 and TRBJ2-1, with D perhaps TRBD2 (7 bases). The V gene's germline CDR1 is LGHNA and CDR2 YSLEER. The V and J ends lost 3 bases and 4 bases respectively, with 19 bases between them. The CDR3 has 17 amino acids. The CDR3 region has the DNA TGCGCCAGCAGCCATGAAACAGGGAGGGGGGCGTACAATGAGCAGTTCTTC. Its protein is CASSHETGRGAYNEQFF.

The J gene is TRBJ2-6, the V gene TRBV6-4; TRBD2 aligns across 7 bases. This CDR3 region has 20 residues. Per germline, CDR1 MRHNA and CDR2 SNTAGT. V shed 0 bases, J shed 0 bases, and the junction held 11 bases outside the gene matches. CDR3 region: CASSDSTWGGAPSGANVLTF. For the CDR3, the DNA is TGTGCCAGCAGTGACTCAACGTGGGGAGGGGCCCCCTCTGGGGCCAACGTCCTGACTTTC.

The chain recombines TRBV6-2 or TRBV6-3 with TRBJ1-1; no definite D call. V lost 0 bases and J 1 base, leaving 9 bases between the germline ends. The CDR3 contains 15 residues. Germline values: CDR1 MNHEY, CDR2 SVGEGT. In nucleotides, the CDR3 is TGTGCCAGCAGTTACTCGAACGTACAGAACACTGAAGCTTTCTTT. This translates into CASSYSNVQNTEAFF.

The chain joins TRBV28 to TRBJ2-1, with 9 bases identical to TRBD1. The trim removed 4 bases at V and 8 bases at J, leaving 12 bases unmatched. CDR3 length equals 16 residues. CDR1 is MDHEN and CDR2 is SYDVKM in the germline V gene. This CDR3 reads CASSSLRTGVKDEQFF. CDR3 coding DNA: TGTGCCAGCAGTTCATTACGGACAGGGGTAAAAGATGAGCAGTTCTTC.

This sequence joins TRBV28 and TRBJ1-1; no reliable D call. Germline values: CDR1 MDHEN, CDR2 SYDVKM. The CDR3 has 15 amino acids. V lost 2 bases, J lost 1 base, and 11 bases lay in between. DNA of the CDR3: TGTGCCAGCAGTTTACTCCACGCCGGGAACACTGAAGCTTTCTTT. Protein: CASSLLHAGNTEAFF.

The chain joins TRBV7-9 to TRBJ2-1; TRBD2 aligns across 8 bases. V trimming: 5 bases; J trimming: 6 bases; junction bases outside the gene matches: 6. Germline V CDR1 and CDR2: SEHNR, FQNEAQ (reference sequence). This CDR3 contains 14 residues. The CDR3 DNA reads TGTGCCAGCAGCCTGAGCGGGGGACCCAATGAGCAGTTCTTC. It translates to CASSLSGGPNEQFF.

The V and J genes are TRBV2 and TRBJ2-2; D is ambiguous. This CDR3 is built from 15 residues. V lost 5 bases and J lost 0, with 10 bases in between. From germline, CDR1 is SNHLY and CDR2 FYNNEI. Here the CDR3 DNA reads TGTGCCAGCAGTATGGCGGAGCCGAACACCGGGGAGCTGTTTTTT. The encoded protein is CASSMAEPNTGELFF.

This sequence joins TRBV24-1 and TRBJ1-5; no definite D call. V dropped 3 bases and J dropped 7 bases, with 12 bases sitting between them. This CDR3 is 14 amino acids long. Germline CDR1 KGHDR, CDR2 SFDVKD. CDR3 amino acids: CATSDQGRWQPQHF. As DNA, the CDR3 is TGTGCCACCAGTGATCAAGGGAGGTGGCAGCCCCAGCATTTT.

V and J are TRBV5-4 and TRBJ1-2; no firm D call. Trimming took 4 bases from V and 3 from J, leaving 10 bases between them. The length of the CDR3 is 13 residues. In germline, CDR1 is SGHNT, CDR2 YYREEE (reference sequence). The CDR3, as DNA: TGTGCCAGCAGCGGGCCCTTAGACTATGGCTACACCTTC. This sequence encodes CASSGPLDYGYTF.

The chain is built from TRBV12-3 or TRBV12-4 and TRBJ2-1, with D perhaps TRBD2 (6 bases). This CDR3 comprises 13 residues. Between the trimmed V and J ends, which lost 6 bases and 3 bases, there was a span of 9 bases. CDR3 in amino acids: CASSYSGYNEQFF. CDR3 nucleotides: TGTGCCAGCAGCTATAGCGGCTACAATGAGCAGTTCTTC.

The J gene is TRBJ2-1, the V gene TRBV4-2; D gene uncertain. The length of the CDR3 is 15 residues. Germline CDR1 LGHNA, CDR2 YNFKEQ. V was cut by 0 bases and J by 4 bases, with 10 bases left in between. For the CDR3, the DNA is TGTGCCAGCAGCCAAGATCGAACTTTTTACAATGAGCAGTTCTTC. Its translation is CASSQDRTFYNEQFF.

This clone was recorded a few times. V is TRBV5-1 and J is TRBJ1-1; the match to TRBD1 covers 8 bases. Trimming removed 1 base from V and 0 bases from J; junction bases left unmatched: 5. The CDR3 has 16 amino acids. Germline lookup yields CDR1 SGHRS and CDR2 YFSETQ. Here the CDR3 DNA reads TGCGCCAGCAGCTTGTCAGGGGGCAGCGTGAACACTGAAGCTTTCTTT. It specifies CASSLSGGSVNTEAFF.

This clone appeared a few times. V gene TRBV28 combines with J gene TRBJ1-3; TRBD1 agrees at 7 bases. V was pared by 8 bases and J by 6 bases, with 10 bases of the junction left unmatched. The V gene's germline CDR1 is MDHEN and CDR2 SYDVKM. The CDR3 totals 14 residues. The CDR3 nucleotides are TGTGCCAGCTTCGGAGGGGGCAGCGAAAACACCATATATTTT. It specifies CASFGGGSENTIYF.

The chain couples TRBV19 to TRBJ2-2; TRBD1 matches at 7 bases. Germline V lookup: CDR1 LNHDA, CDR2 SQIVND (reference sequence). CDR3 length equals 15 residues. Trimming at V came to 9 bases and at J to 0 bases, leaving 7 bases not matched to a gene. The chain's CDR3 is CASRTGQPNTGELFF. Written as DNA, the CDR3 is TGTGCCAGCCGCACGGGACAGCCGAACACCGGGGAGCTGTTTTTT.

CDR3 loop: CASSAGLAVYNEQFF. CDR3 bases: TGTGCCAGCAGCGCGGGACTAGCGGTTTACAATGAGCAGTTCTTC. The V call is TRBV9, the J call TRBJ2-1, with 11 positions matching TRBD2. V lost 3 bases to trimming and J lost 4 bases; unmatched junction nucleotides: 3. The CDR3 has 15 amino acids. Looked up from germline, CDR1 is SGDLS and CDR2 is YYNGEE. The entire variable domain, with the rest obtained from reference TRBV9 and TRBJ2-1, is as follows: DSGVTQTPKHLITATGQRVTLRCSPRSGDLSVYWYQQSLDQGLQFLIQYYNGEERAKGNILERFSAQQFPDLHSELNLSSLELGDSALYFCASSAGLAVYNEQFFGPGTRLTVL.